In its sample, the clone carrying this T cell receptor (beta chain) was seen many times. Under the authors' procedure: Researchers report that nucleated cell counts were estimated from reference gene primer amplification. Assay used: immunoSEQ multiplex PCR; TCRdb lists only in-frame clones, some missing. V and J calls and clone size are as listed in that table; D and trimming were resolved from the DNA. Altogether about 72,000 clones are present, over 75% being singletons, with the ten largest covering approximately 31%. CDR3 length equals 16 residues. The V gene's germline CDR1 is SGHRS and CDR2 YFSETQ. Trimming at V came to 4 bases and at J to 6 bases, leaving 4 bases not matched to a gene. The data belong to a study of blood T cell repertoires in COVID-19. Study-wide background: Whether acute or convalescent, the COVID-19 samples came from the United States, Italy and Spain. The analysed material was cDNA or gDNA that came from T cells, B-cell-depleted T cells, or PBMCs.

This TCR was recovered from a man between 45 and 60 years old with acute or convalescent COVID-19. The rearrangement joins TRBV5-1 to TRBJ2-1, with 16 nucleotides matching TRBD2. The sample consisted of peripheral blood. In DNA, the CDR3 is TGCGCCAGCAGCGGGACTAGCGGGGGGGCCCCCAATGAGCAGTTCTTC. It yields the protein CASSGTSGGAPNEQFF.